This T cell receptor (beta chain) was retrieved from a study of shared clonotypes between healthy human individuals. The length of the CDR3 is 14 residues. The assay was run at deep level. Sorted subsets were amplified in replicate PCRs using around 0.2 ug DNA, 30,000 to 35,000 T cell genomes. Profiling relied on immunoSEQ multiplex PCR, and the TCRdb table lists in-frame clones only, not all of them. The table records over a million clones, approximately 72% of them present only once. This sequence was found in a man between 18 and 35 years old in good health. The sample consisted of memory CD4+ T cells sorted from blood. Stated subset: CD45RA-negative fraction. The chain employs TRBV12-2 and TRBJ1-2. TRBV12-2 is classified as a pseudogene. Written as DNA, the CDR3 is TGTGCAAGTCGCTTGGGCCCCTCAGAGGGGAGCGACACCTTC. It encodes CASRLGPSEGSDTF.